The rows below give T cell receptor beta chains drawn from one sample of a study of a mutant IDH1 vaccine in newly diagnosed glioma. Profiling relied on immunoSEQ multiplex PCR, and the TCRdb table lists in-frame clones only, not all of them. The data contain some 71,000 clones, around nine tenths of them seen just once; the ten biggest clones take up roughly 2%. Their antigens remain unidentified. Material: PBMCs, obtained from a glioma patient whose treatment included an IDH1 peptide vaccine. The receptors come from a man younger than 45 with glioma. Each CDR3 is given with its conserved first and last residue. Each record gives: J gene, D gene, clone size, V gene, CDR3 DNA, CDR3 protein. The D gene is left open where the match is weak. A clone size is listed for some rows: how often the clone was seen (once, few, many), or a class if it is expanded.

TRBJ2-7 - - TRBV19 TGTGCCAGTAGTATATTGATGACAGCCCCTACCTACGAGCAGTACTTC CASSILMTAPTYEQYF
TRBJ2-3 - - TRBV4-2 TGTGCCAGCAGCCAAGAAAGCGGGTTGCCGCCAGATACGCAGTATTTT CASSQESGLPPDTQYF
TRBJ2-5 - - TRBV6-5 TGTGCCAGCAGTTATACGGGCCGAGGGGAGACCCAGTACTTC CASSYTGRGETQYF
TRBJ2-2 - - TRBV6-5 TGTGCCAGCAGTTACAACAGGGTACAAACCGGGGAGCTGTTTTTT CASSYNRVQTGELFF
TRBJ1-2 - - TRBV11-2 TGTGCCAGCAGCTTAGAGAGGGACTATGGCTACACCTTC CASSLERDYGYTF
TRBJ2-7 - once TRBV6-6 TGTGCCAGCAGTTCCCTCGGGGCCGCTCACGAGCAGTACTTC CASSSLGAAHEQYF
TRBJ1-2 - few TRBV30 TGTGCCTGGAGTGAGGGAACGAGCTATGGCTACACCTTC CAWSEGTSYGYTF
TRBJ1-3 - - TRBV4-1 TGCGCCAGCAGCCAGGCGAGGACGTCGGGAAACACCATATATTTT CASSQARTSGNTIYF
TRBJ1-2 - - TRBV5-4 TGTGCCAGCAGCTTGGGGCAGTTCTATGGCTACACCTTC CASSLGQFYGYTF
TRBJ1-5 TRBD1 - TRBV10-3 TGTGCCATCAGCACCGGGACAGGTAATCAGCCCCAGCATTTT CAISTGTGNQPQHF
TRBJ2-2 - few TRBV7-9 TGTGCCAGCAGCTTAGTAGGATACGGCTTCATCAACACCGGGGAGCTGTTTTTT CASSLVGYGFINTGELFF
TRBJ2-7 - - TRBV4-3 TGCGCCAGCAGCCAAGAACATCGGTCTAGCGCAACCTACGAGCAGTACTTC CASSQEHRSSATYEQYF
TRBJ1-3 - - TRBV5-1 TGCGCCAGCAGCTCGGGGGGACCGACACATGGAAACACCATATATTTT CASSSGGPTHGNTIYF
TRBJ2-1 - - TRBV5-1 TGCGCCAGCAGCTTGCTCGGGGGCTCCTACAATGAGCAGTTCTTC CASSLLGGSYNEQFF
TRBJ1-3 - - TRBV7-9 TGTGCCAGCAGCGGTGGAAACACCATATATTTT CASSGGNTIYF
TRBJ2-1 TRBD1 once TRBV19 TGTGCCAGTAGTAAGGCCGGGACAGGGATAAATGAGCAGTTCTTC CASSKAGTGINEQFF
TRBJ2-3 TRBD2 - TRBV7-8 TGTGCCAGCAGCTTAGTTGCTAGCGGGGGGGCTTCGGATACGCAGTATTTT CASSLVASGGASDTQYF
TRBJ1-1 - - TRBV5-4 TGTGCCAGCCGTCCCCCGGGGCAGGGGAACACTGAAGCTTTCTTT CASRPPGQGNTEAFF
TRBJ1-3 - - TRBV5-1 TGCGCCAGCAGCGTGCAAAATCAGCCTGGAAACACCATATATTTT CASSVQNQPGNTIYF
TRBJ1-2 - few TRBV5-6 TGTGCCAGCAGCTCTCTCCCTCTTCGGGACTATGGCTACACCTTC CASSSLPLRDYGYTF
TRBJ1-2 TRBD1 - TRBV29-1 TGCAGCGTCCCTAAAGGACAGGGATTTAGTGGCTACACCTTC CSVPKGQGFSGYTF
TRBJ1-6 - - TRBV4-3 TGCGCCAGCAGCCAAGATCCTAGAGGGTCACCCCTCCACTTT CASSQDPRGSPLHF
TRBJ1-1 TRBD1 - TRBV19 TGTGCCAGTAGTATAGGGTTAGGGGGCTGGACTGAAGCTTTCTTT CASSIGLGGWTEAFF
TRBJ2-1 TRBD2 - TRBV5-6 TGTGCCAGCAGCTGGGTAAGGGAGGGTAGAAACAATGAGCAGTTCTTC CASSWVREGRNNEQFF